One and the same sample provided the 30 T cell receptor beta chains below, sequenced in a study of human T cells and chemical hapten exposure. The sample's time point: patch test 1, 2 weeks after DPC sensitization. Treatment specified: therapeutic diphenylcyclopropenone sensitization with weekly scalp DPC. MiXCR was run by TCRdb on the RACE reads, yielding one entry per CDR3 protein. This table holds about 120,000 distinct CDR3 sequences, about 12% found once. The material was whole blood, obtained in connection with sensitization to the hapten diphenylcyclopropenone (DPC). The source is a woman between 50 and 59 years old with alopecia areata. Some clones in this sample may be carry-over from other donors' samples.

This clonotype has a count of ten or more. The V gene is TRBV2, the J gene TRBJ1-5; 8 bases are shared with TRBD1. The CDR3 runs 13 residues. The ends lost 7 bases at V and 5 bases at J; junction bases unmatched: 4. Germline V gene lookup returns CDR1 SNHLY and CDR2 FYNNEI. The CDR3 DNA follows: TGTGCCAGCAAAGACAGGGGCGATCAGCCCCAGCATTTT. The encoded protein is CASKDRGDQPQHF.

This clonotype was detected ten times or more. The chain couples TRBV7-6 to TRBJ2-5; weak D call: TRBD2 (5 bases). Per the germline V gene, CDR1 is SGHVS and CDR2 is FNYEAQ. Trimming cost V 3 bases and J 4 bases, with 9 bases left between them. CDR3 length: 13 amino acids. The CDR3 DNA is TGTGCCAGCAGCTTTACTAGAGTAGAGACCCAGTACTTC. This sequence encodes CASSFTRVETQYF. The complete variable domain, with remaining parts taken from reference TRBV7-6 and TRBJ2-5, reads GAGVSQSPRYKVTKRGQDVALRCDPISGHVSLYWYRQALGQGPEFLTYFNYEAQQDKSGLPNDRFSAERPEGSISTLTIQRTEQRDSAMYRCASSFTRVETQYFGPGTRLLVL.

This clonotype was counted only a few times. V and J are TRBV9 and TRBJ1-1; D is ambiguous. The germline CDR1 and CDR2 sequences are SGDLS and YYNGEE. The CDR3 extends over 15 amino acids. Trimming removed 4 bases from V and 0 bases from J, with 13 bases in between. The CDR3 reads CASSPRVMMNTEAFF. The CDR3 DNA follows: TGTGCCAGCAGCCCGCGGGTCATGATGAACACTGAAGCTTTCTTT. The full variable domain, in which reference TRBV9 and TRBJ1-1 provide the parts outside the CDR3, is DSGVTQTPKHLITATGQRVTLRCSPRSGDLSVYWYQQSLDQGLQFLIQYYNGEERAKGNILERFSAQQFPDLHSELNLSSLELGDSALYFCASSPRVMMNTEAFFGQGTRLTVV.

This chain uses TRBV7-6 with TRBJ1-2; D gene uncertain. Germline CDR1 and CDR2: SGHVS and FNYEAQ. V lost 7 bases to trimming and J lost 0 bases, with 12 bases between them. CDR3 length equals 14 residues. CDR3 amino acids: CASTFLQANYGYTF. CDR3 DNA: TGTGCCAGCACCTTCTTACAAGCTAACTATGGCTACACCTTC.

V gene TRBV11-2 combines with J gene TRBJ2-5; 10 bases agree with TRBD2. CDR1 is SGHAT, CDR2 FQNNGV, per germline. The V segment lost 3 bases and the J segment 3 bases; nucleotides outside the gene matches: 7. CDR3 size: 16 residues. CDR3 sequence (DNA): TGTGCCAGCAGCTTTCGAGCGGGAGGGGGAGAAGAGACCCAGTACTTC. It encodes CASSFRAGGGEETQYF.

This clonotype was counted only a few times. CDR3 in amino acids: CASSSTGATDTQYF. CDR3 DNA: TGTGCCAGCAGCTCAACAGGGGCCACAGATACGCAGTATTTT. This chain uses TRBV5-4 with TRBJ2-3; 7 bases map to TRBD1. With V trimmed by 3 bases and J by 2 bases, 3 bases remained unmatched. This CDR3 has 14 amino acids. The germline V gene encodes CDR1 SGHNT and CDR2 YYREEE (reference sequence). Full variable domain (remainder filled in from reference TRBV5-4 and TRBJ2-3): ETGVTQSPTHLIKTRGQQVTLRCSSQSGHNTVSWYQQALGQGPQFIFQYYREEENGRGNFPPRFSGLQFPNYSSELNVNALELDDSALYLCASSSTGATDTQYFGPGTRLTVL.

V and J are TRBV5-1 and TRBJ2-3, with D tentatively TRBD2 (6 bases). The germline V and J ends were trimmed by 0 bases and 5 bases, with 13 bases remaining between them. The length of the CDR3 is 15 residues. CDR1 and CDR2 from the germline V gene are SGHRS and YFSETQ. The CDR3, as DNA: TGCGCCAGCAGCTTGGAGGGAGGCGGGATAGATACGCAGTATTTT. Encoded protein: CASSLEGGGIDTQYF.

This clonotype was observed a few times. The chain is built from TRBV6-1 and TRBJ2-7, with a possible D match to TRBD2 (5 bases). CDR3 size: 18 residues. Trimming took 2 bases from V and 3 from J, leaving 23 bases between them. Germline V gene data show CDR1 as MNHNS and CDR2 as SASEGT. This CDR3 is CASSESNWESRILYEQYF. In nucleotides, the CDR3 is TGTGCCAGCAGTGAAAGCAACTGGGAGAGTAGGATACTCTACGAGCAGTACTTC.

This clonotype was recorded many times. This chain connects TRBV6-6 to TRBJ1-6; D is uncertain. V was clipped by 1 base and J by 5 bases, with 9 bases between them. The CDR3 is made up of 15 amino acids. The germline V gene encodes CDR1 MNHNY and CDR2 SVGAGI (reference sequence). The CDR3 here is CASSYYVMNNSPLHF. CDR3 nucleotide sequence: TGTGCCAGCAGTTACTATGTAATGAATAATTCACCCCTCCACTTT.

In its sample, this clonotype was seen a few times. The J gene is TRBJ2-6, the V gene TRBV27; tentative D call: TRBD1 (5 bases). This CDR3 is built from 16 residues. Per germline, CDR1 MNHEY and CDR2 SMNVEV (reference sequence). Trimming stripped 5 bases from V and 2 bases from J, with 13 bases between. In nucleotides, the CDR3 is TGTGCCAGCAGTCGGAAGGGGAATACTGGGGCCAACGTCCTGACTTTC. It encodes CASSRKGNTGANVLTF.

This clonotype occurred many times. This chain connects TRBV28 to TRBJ2-3; 9 nucleotides line up with TRBD2. CDR3 length: 14 amino acids. Germline V lookup: CDR1 MDHEN, CDR2 SYDVKM. J was trimmed by 1 base and V by 5 bases; bases with no gene match: 1. CDR3 loop: CASSPSGGTDTQYF. CDR3 bases: TGTGCCAGCAGTCCTAGCGGGGGCACAGATACGCAGTATTTT.

The rearrangement links TRBV28 to TRBJ1-6; D possibly corresponds to TRBD1 (5 bases). The germline V and J ends were trimmed by 3 bases and 6 bases, with 15 bases remaining between them. Germline values: CDR1 MDHEN, CDR2 SYDVKM. The CDR3 contains 16 residues. CDR3 in amino acids: CASSLRRGDFNSPLHF. CDR3 nucleotides: TGTGCCAGCAGTTTGCGACGGGGCGATTTTAATTCACCCCTCCACTTT.

There are many counts of this clonotype. The chain employs TRBV11-3 and TRBJ2-3, with TRBD2 identical over 10 bases. V lost 8 bases and J lost 4; bases outside the gene matches: 3. The CDR3 runs 13 residues. Germline lookup yields CDR1 SGHNT and CDR2 YENEEA. In DNA form, the CDR3 reads TGTGCCAGCGGGACTAGCGAAGCAGATACGCAGTATTTT. The encoded protein is CASGTSEADTQYF.

This clonotype was counted at least ten times. This sequence joins TRBV21-1 and TRBJ1-5. TRBV21-1 is deemed a pseudogene. This CDR3 is built from 12 residues. In nucleotides, the CDR3 is TGTGCCACCACAACCGACAATCAGCCCCAGCATTTT. Protein product: CATTTDNQPQHF.

The chain links TRBV5-1 to TRBJ1-4, with D unclear. CDR3 length: 16 residues. CDR1 is SGHRS, CDR2 YFSETQ, per germline. V was shortened by 0 bases and J by 5 bases, with 14 bases between the two germline ends. The CDR3 DNA is TGCGCCAGCAGCTTGGCTACTAATCAACCAAATGAAAAACTGTTTTTT. Its protein product is CASSLATNQPNEKLFF. Complete variable domain (other parts from reference TRBV5-1 and TRBJ1-4): KAGVTQTPRYLIKTRGQQVTLSCSPISGHRSVSWYQQTPGQGLQFLFEYFSETQRNKGNFPGRFSGRQFSNSRSEMNVSTLELGDSALYLCASSLATNQPNEKLFFGSGTQLSVL.

This clonotype was seen only a few times. The rearrangement links TRBV6-1 to TRBJ1-5, with 8 bases lining up with TRBD1. V gave up 7 bases and J gave up 4 bases; unmatched junction bases: 9. The CDR3 is 15 amino acids. The germline V gene has CDR1 MNHNS and CDR2 SASEGT. CDR3 loop: CASIPWTGRNQPQHF. As DNA, the CDR3 is TGTGCCAGCATTCCTTGGACAGGGAGAAATCAGCCCCAGCATTTT.

This clonotype occurred a few times. V gene TRBV28 combines with J gene TRBJ1-5; D is unresolved. The germline V and J ends were trimmed by 6 bases and 3 bases, with 12 bases remaining between them. The CDR3 covers 14 residues. The V gene's germline CDR1 is MDHEN and CDR2 SYDVKM. CDR3 in DNA: TGTGCCAGCAGCCCCCTCCAGGTCAATCAGCCCCAGCATTTT. Protein product: CASSPLQVNQPQHF.

The table lists this clonotype with a count of one. This rearrangement joins TRBV29-1 to TRBJ2-2; a possible D gene is TRBD2 (6 bases). The germline V gene encodes CDR1 SQVTM and CDR2 ANQGSEA. Deletions cut 7 bases from V and 0 bases from J, with 9 bases between. This CDR3 is built from 13 residues. DNA for the CDR3: TGCAGCGCTCGGGAGACGAACACCGGGGAGCTGTTTTTT. Amino acids: CSARETNTGELFF.

Many counts were recorded for this clonotype. The V gene is TRBV27, the J gene TRBJ1-5; 10 bases align to TRBD1. Germline loops: CDR1 MNHEY, CDR2 SMNVEV (reference sequence). J lost 6 bases, V lost 6 bases, and 5 bases had no gene match. The CDR3 covers 14 residues. In nucleotides, the CDR3 is TGTGCCAGCAGCGGGACAGGGGACGGTCAGCCCCAGCATTTT. This encodes CASSGTGDGQPQHF.

The chain couples TRBV4-2 to TRBJ2-3; D perhaps matches TRBD1 (5 bases). CDR1 is LGHNA and CDR2 is YNFKEQ in the germline V gene. The V end lost 0 bases, the J end lost 5 bases, and 15 bases lay between the germline ends. This CDR3 has 16 residues. This CDR3 is CASSQEFAGPGDTQYF. Here the CDR3 DNA reads TGTGCCAGCAGCCAAGAATTTGCAGGGCCGGGAGATACGCAGTATTTT.

The V call is TRBV24-1, the J call TRBJ2-2; 7 bases are shared with TRBD1. This CDR3 region has 13 residues. Germline lookup yields CDR1 KGHDR and CDR2 SFDVKD. V shed 4 bases and J 7 bases; nucleotides not matched to a gene: 2. The CDR3 DNA is TGTGCCACCAGTGACCAGGGGGACGGGGAGCTGTTTTTT. Protein sequence: CATSDQGDGELFF.

This clonotype was recorded a few times. The V call is TRBV7-2, the J call TRBJ1-1; no reliable D call. The CDR3 length is 18 residues. Germline lookup yields CDR1 SGHTA and CDR2 FQGNSA. V lost 4 bases and J lost 1, with 22 bases in between. The DNA of the CDR3 is TGTGCCAGCAGCTCCCCCGGGTCTGGCAGCCTTCGGAACACTGAAGCTTTCTTT. Translating it yields CASSSPGSGSLRNTEAFF.

The V gene is TRBV5-1, the J gene TRBJ2-5, with D perhaps being TRBD1 or TRBD2 (7 bases each). Germline V CDR1 and CDR2: SGHRS, YFSETQ. Trimming cost V 3 bases and J 3 bases, with 15 bases left between them. The CDR3 is 15 residues long. CDR3 DNA: TGCGCCAGCAGCTCCCCAGGGGGGGCTGAAGAGACCCAGTACTTC. It codes for CASSSPGGAEETQYF.

This clonotype was counted only a few times. The chain uses TRBV5-1 and TRBJ2-5, with D uncertain. The length of the CDR3 is 12 residues. With 4 bases removed from V and 5 bases from J, the gap between germline ends came to 9 bases. Germline-derived CDR1 and CDR2 are SGHRS and YFSETQ. Written as DNA, the CDR3 is TGCGCCAGCAGCACCCAGGAGGAGACCCAGTACTTC. Its translation is CASSTQEETQYF.

In its sample, this clonotype was seen many times. The gene calls are TRBV11-2 and TRBJ2-1, with 9 bases lining up with TRBD2. V dropped 3 bases and J dropped 9; count of bases not matched to a gene: 15. Germline-derived CDR1 and CDR2 are SGHAT and FQNNGV. The CDR3 extends over 17 amino acids. The CDR3 here is CASSFTGAGGPRSEQFF. The CDR3 bases are TGTGCCAGCAGCTTCACGGGGGCGGGAGGGCCGCGGAGTGAGCAGTTCTTC.

This clonotype was seen only a few times. The rearrangement links TRBV7-7 to TRBJ2-3; D unresolved. V was trimmed by 8 bases and J by 0 bases, leaving 9 bases between them. CDR1 is SSHAT and CDR2 is FNYEAQ in the germline V gene (reference sequence). This CDR3 is built from 13 residues. DNA of the CDR3: TGTGCCAGCGCAAGGGATAGCACAGATACGCAGTATTTT. This gives the protein CASARDSTDTQYF.

This clonotype was counted ten times or more. The gene calls are TRBV29-1 and TRBJ1-1; no definite D call. Germline-derived CDR1 and CDR2 are SQVTM and ANQGSEA. V lost 3 bases and J lost 4, with 9 bases in between. The CDR3 totals 12 residues. The CDR3 sequence is CSVEAVGTEAFF. The CDR3, as DNA: TGCAGCGTTGAGGCGGTGGGCACTGAAGCTTTCTTT.

This clonotype occurred many times. This chain joins TRBV7-8 and TRBJ2-4; D might be TRBD1 (5 bases). CDR1 is SGHVS and CDR2 is FQNEAQ in the germline V gene. Trimming took 5 bases from V and 9 from J, leaving 11 bases between them. The CDR3 consists of 12 residues. The CDR3 loop is CASSPRGAIQYF. For the CDR3, the DNA is TGTGCCAGCAGCCCTAGGGGCGCCATTCAGTACTTC.

This clonotype was recorded at least ten times. V and J are TRBV29-1 and TRBJ1-2; D is possibly TRBD1 (5 bases). The germline V gene has CDR1 SQVTM and CDR2 ANQGSEA. The CDR3 loop spans 13 amino acids. V was clipped by 4 bases and J by 5 bases, with 14 bases between them. CDR3 region: CSVATPGVYGYTF. For the CDR3, the DNA is TGCAGCGTTGCCACTCCGGGGGTATATGGCTACACCTTC.

The genes are TRBV10-2 and TRBJ1-6; maybe TRBD1 (6 bases). The CDR3 covers 14 residues. V was clipped by 3 bases and J by 7 bases, with 10 bases between them. Germline values: CDR1 WSHSY, CDR2 SAAADI. Here the CDR3 DNA reads TGCGCCAGCAGTGACACAGGGCGGAATTCACCCCTCCACTTT. Translation gives CASSDTGRNSPLHF.